What follows is one TCR beta chain and its context. Antigen specificity is unknown. Generated by immunoSEQ multiplex PCR, the TCRdb table keeps only in-frame clones and is missing some. The sample includes roughly 89,000 clones, approximately 91% of them seen just once. Germline loops: CDR1 SGHTS, CDR2 YDEGEE. CDR3 size: 15 residues. The junction had 4 bases not matched to a gene; V was cut back by 0 bases and J by 2 bases. The data were taken from a study of T cells in localized non-small cell lung cancer. Study-level results: Longer overall survival was linked to higher blood T cell density. Sequencing, confined to only one tumor region, leaves heterogeneity possible. The greatest T cell clonality was found in uninvolved adjacent lung (higher than in tumor). Within adjacent lung there appeared a median approximately 58 of the top 100 tumor clones.

The sample in question was PBMCs, obtained before any cancer treatment. The rearrangement uses TRBV5-8 and TRBJ2-7, with 8 positions matching TRBD1. The receptor's source is a woman aged 35 to 69 with stage II squamous cell lung carcinoma. The CDR3 DNA follows: TGTGCCAGCAGCTTGGTTGGGACAGGACCCTACGAGCAGTACTTC. Its protein is CASSLVGTGPYEQYF. Filled out from reference TRBV5-8 and TRBJ2-7, the complete variable domain reads EAGVTQSPTHLIKTRGQQATLRCSPISGHTSVYWYQQALGLGLQFLLWYDEGEERNRGNFPPRFSGRQFPNYSSELNVNALELEDSALYLCASSLVGTGPYEQYFGPGTRLTVT.